The source of this TCR beta chain is a study of radiation and T cells in renal cell carcinoma. Findings and limits, study-wide: From baseline, blood top tumor clonotypes peaked at 2 weeks post-radiation.

Time point of the sample: blood 2 weeks post-SBRT. Stated treatment: 15 Gy SBRT to primary tumor, nephrectomy 4 weeks later. In this sample, this clone turned up a few times. Its specificity is unknown. The repertoire was sequenced with immunoSEQ multiplex PCR; TCRdb's copy has only in-frame clones and lacks some. The table includes 100,000 to 150,000 clones, more than 75% detected once. There are 15 residues in the CDR3. Trimming cost V 3 bases and J 8 bases; bases outside gene matches: 9. CDR1 and CDR2 from the germline V gene are SGDLS and YYNGEE. The chain couples TRBV9 to TRBJ1-4; 8 nucleotides match TRBD1. The sequencing here drew on blood, taken from a patient whose treatment included radiotherapy and nephrectomy. This clonotype was sampled from a woman aged 65 to 85 with renal cell carcinoma. CDR3 sequence reads: CASSGLGQGQEKLFF. The DNA of the CDR3 is TGTGCCAGCAGCGGCCTCGGACAGGGTCAGGAAAAACTGTTTTTT.